The present entry profiles one TCR beta chain with its context. Its antigen remains unknown. This entry comes from a study of Ad26.COV2.S vaccination and SARS-CoV-2 variants. Across the whole study: Administration of Ad26.COV2.S was intramuscular, either once or twice 56 days apart. Study-level findings and limits: Reports say spike-specific CD8+ and CD4+ T cell responses covered substantial breadth after vaccination.

Clones were read by immunoSEQ multiplex PCR, and TCRdb kept only the in-frame ones, dropping some. The sample has 350,000 to 400,000 clones, roughly nine tenths seen once. Noted treatment: over 15 received Ad26.COV2.S at low or high dose, single or two shots; 5 received placebo; per-sample allocation not given. The samples date from day 63 after the first vaccine or placebo injection. Based in Boston, the donor was an adult of 18-55 years. There are 13 residues in the CDR3. Germline V lookup: CDR1 SEHNR, CDR2 FQNEAQ (reference sequence). V was clipped by 5 bases and J by 3 bases, with 11 bases between them.

This receptor was taken from a person aged 18-60 years who received the Ad26.COV2.S COVID-19 vaccine or a placebo. The V gene is TRBV7-9, the J gene TRBJ2-7; D gene unclear. The starting material was peripheral blood, obtained in a trial of Ad26.COV2.S vaccine versus placebo. The CDR3, as DNA: TGTGCCAGCAGCCTAGGTCCGGTCTACGAGCAGTACTTC. This translates into CASSLGPVYEQYF.